Listed below are T cell receptor beta chains from one sample, sequenced in a study of circulating CD8 cells and anti-PD-1 response in melanoma. TCRdb redid the calling of the reads with MiXCR, one entry per CDR3 protein. Of approximately 370 distinct CDR3 sequences in the sample, approximately 12% were seen once. The sample was CD8+ T cells from PBMCs, taken at baseline or after one month of anti-PD-1 therapy (not recorded which). The source is a human donor with melanoma. Each CDR3 is given without its conserved first and last residue.

v_gene,j_gene,CDR3aa
TRBV7-8,TRBJ1-1,ASSLGDHKAF
TRBV2,TRBJ2-7,ASSDVVGRNYGQY
TRBV7-9,TRBJ1-3,ASSGGQGSGNTIY
TRBV12-3/TRBV12-4,TRBJ2-5,ASSPTGQETQY
TRBV19,TRBJ2-7,ASSIGWNEQY
TRBV27,TRBJ2-3,ASSASGGTDTQY
TRBV9,TRBJ2-2,ASSGYGGALTGELF
TRBV12-5,TRBJ2-7,ASGSPSSGAYEQY
TRBV10-2,TRBJ2-3,ASRAGAFRYTDTQY
TRBV7-2,TRBJ2-7,ASSMGTGREQY
TRBV7-2,TRBJ2-1,ASSFGTSDYNEQF
TRBV9,TRBJ1-1,AGSAWDRDEAF
TRBV20-1,TRBJ2-1,SARSLGHEQF
TRBV5-4,TRBJ2-7,ASSRRGRYEQY
TRBV20-1,TRBJ2-1,STSQTSGGYNEQL
TRBV7-9,TRBJ2-7,ASSLALRGYEQY
TRBV5-4,TRBJ2-3,ASSLGTSPADTQY
TRBV7-3,TRBJ2-3,ASSLFTGRDTQY
TRBV19,TRBJ2-2,ASSIVPTGELF
TRBV30,TRBJ2-1,AWSGISRQDLYNEQL
TRBV19,TRBJ1-2,ATGSIVAAYT
TRBV27,TRBJ2-1,ASSVWGGSYNEQF
TRBV19,TRBJ2-7,ASRPGPDYEQY
TRBV19,TRBJ2-5,ASQPTGLRETLY
TRBV19,TRBJ1-2,ASSYIAGLIYGYT
TRBV27,TRBJ1-2,ASRQTGWTYGYT
TRBV6-2/TRBV6-3,TRBJ2-1,ASSYEDGYYNEQF